This TCR beta chain is drawn from a study of cytomegalovirus exposure and HLA in healthy donors. Assay used: immunoSEQ multiplex PCR; TCRdb lists only in-frame clones, some missing. The top ten hold 1.4% of the sample, which has 120,000 or so clones, around 89% seen once. To note about this clone: The antigen is unknown.

The study, taken as a whole, reports: A few CMV-associated chains were confirmed in vitro to be specific for CMV antigens.

Sequenced input: PBMCs. The source of this sequence is a woman between 25 and 40 years old in good health and CMV-seropositive.

This chain's CDR3 is CASSSQGGSYNEQFF. The CDR3 nucleotides are TGTGCCAGCAGCTCCCAGGGAGGCTCCTACAATGAGCAGTTCTTC. V usage is TRBV7-2 and J usage is TRBJ2-1; tentative D call: TRBD2 (6 bases). The CDR3 spans 15 residues. V gave up 4 bases and J gave up 0 bases, with 10 bases separating them. The V gene's germline CDR1 is SGHTA and CDR2 FQGNSA.